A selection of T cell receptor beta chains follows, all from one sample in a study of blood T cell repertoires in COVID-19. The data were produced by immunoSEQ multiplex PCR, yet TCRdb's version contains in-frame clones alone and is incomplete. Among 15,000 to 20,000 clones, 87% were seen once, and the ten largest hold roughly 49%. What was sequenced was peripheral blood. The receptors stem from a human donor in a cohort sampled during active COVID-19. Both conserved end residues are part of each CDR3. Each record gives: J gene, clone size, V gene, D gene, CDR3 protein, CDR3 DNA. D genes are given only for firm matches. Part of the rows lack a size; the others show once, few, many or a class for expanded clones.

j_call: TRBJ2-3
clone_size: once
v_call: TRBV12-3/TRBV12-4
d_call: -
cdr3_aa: CASSPGTDTQYF
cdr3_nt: TGTGCCAGCAGCCCCGGGACAGATACGCAGTATTTT

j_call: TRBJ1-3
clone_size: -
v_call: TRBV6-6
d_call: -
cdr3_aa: CASIMTGLLSGNTIYF
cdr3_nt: TGTGCCAGCATTATGACAGGCCTCCTCTCTGGAAACACCATATATTTT

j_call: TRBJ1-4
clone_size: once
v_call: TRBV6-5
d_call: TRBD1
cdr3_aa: CASSWTGTGSEKLFF
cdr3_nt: TGTGCCAGCAGTTGGACCGGGACAGGGAGTGAAAAACTGTTTTTT

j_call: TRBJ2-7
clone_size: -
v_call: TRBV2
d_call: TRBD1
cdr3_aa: CASSEVTGTGGEQYF
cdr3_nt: TGTGCCAGCAGTGAAGTAACTGGGACAGGTGGCGAGCAGTACTTC

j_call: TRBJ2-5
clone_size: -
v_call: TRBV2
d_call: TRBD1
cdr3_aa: CASIGDRERETQYF
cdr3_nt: TGTGCCAGCATCGGAGACAGGGAACGAGAGACCCAGTACTTC

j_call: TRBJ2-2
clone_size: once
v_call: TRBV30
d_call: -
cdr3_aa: CAWSPGVRELFF
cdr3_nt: TGTGCCTGGAGTCCCGGGGTGCGGGAGCTGTTTTTT

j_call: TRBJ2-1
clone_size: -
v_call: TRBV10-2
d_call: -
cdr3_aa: CASSDIGLANNEQFF
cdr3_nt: TGCGCCAGCAGTGATATTGGACTTGCTAACAATGAGCAGTTCTTC

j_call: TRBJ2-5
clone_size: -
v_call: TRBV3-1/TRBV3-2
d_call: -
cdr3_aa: CASSPKGGQGARETQYF
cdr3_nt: TGTGCCAGCAGCCCAAAGGGAGGGCAGGGGGCACGAGAGACCCAGTACTTC

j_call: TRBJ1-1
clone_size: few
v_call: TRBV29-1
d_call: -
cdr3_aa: CSVDGSGSYTEAFF
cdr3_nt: TGCAGCGTTGATGGGTCAGGGTCGTACACTGAAGCTTTCTTT

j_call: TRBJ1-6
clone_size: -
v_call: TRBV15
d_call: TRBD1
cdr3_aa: CATSRGTGGSYNSPLHF
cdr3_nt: TGTGCCACCAGCAGAGGGACAGGGGGGTCCTATAATTCACCCCTCCACTTT

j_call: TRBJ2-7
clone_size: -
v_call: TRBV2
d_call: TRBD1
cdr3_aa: CASRGRPGQFYEQYF
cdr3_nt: TGTGCCAGCAGGGGGCGGCCGGGACAGTTCTACGAGCAGTACTTC

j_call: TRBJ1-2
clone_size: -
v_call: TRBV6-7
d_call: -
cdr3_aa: CASSYTRTDSYGYTF
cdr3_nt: TGTGCCAGCAGTTACACCCGGACGGACTCCTATGGCTACACCTTC

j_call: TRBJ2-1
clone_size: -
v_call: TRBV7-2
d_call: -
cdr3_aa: CASSTPGYNEQFF
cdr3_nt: TGTGCCAGCTCGACACCTGGATACAATGAGCAGTTCTTC

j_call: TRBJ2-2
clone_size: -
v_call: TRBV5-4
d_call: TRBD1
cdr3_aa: CASSSDRVRSTGELFF
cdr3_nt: TGTGCCAGCAGCTCTGACAGGGTTCGGAGCACCGGGGAGCTGTTTTTT

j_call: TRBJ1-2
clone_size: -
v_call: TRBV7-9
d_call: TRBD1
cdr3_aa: CASSIWTGSHNYGYTF
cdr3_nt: TGTGCCAGCAGCATCTGGACAGGATCTCATAACTATGGCTACACCTTC

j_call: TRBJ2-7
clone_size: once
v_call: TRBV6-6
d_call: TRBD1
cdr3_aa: CASSSGTESEQYF
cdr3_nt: TGTGCCAGCAGTTCCGGGACAGAGTCCGAGCAGTACTTC

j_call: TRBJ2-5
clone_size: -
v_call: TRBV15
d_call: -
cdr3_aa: CATSAQIEHGETQYF
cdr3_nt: TGTGCCACCAGCGCTCAAATAGAGCACGGGGAGACCCAGTACTTC

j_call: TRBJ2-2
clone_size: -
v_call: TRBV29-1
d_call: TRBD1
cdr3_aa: CSVVAQGQGNTGELFF
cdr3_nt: TGCAGCGTTGTGGCCCAGGGACAGGGGAACACCGGGGAGCTGTTTTTT

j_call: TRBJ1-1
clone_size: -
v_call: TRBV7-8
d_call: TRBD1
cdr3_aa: CASSIDRDRVGTEAFF
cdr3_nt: TGTGCCAGCAGCATCGACAGGGACCGCGTTGGCACTGAAGCTTTCTTT

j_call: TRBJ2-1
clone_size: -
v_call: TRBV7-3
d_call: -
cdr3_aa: CASSFGRDYNEQFF
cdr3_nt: TGTGCCAGCAGCTTTGGCCGGGACTACAATGAGCAGTTCTTC

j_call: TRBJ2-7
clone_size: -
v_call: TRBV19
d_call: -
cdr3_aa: CASSPTGKDEQYF
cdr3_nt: TGTGCCAGTAGTCCGACCGGGAAGGACGAGCAGTACTTC

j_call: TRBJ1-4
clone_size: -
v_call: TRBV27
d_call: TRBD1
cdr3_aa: CASSLGTGGLEKLFF
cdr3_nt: TGTGCCAGCAGTTTAGGGACAGGAGGCCTAGAAAAACTGTTTTTT

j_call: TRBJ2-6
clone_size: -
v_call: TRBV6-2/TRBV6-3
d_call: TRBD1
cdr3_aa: CASSYPQGSGANVLTF
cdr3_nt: TGTGCCAGCAGTTACCCACAGGGGTCTGGGGCCAACGTCCTGACTTTC

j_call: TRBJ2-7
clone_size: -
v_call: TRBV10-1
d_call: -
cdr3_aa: CASSENGRDEQYF
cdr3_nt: TGCGCCAGCAGTGAGAACGGTCGCGACGAGCAGTACTTC

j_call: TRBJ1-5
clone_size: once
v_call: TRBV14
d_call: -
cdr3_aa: CASSQEAGQPQHF
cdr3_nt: TGTGCCAGCAGCCAAGAGGCAGGACAGCCCCAGCATTTT

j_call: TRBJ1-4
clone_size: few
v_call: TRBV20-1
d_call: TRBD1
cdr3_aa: CSASSRQGASYEKLFF
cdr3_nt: TGCAGTGCTAGTTCGAGACAGGGGGCTTCTTATGAAAAACTGTTTTTT

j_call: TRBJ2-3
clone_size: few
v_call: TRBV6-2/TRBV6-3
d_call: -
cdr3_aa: CASSSGIRQDTQYF
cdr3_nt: TGTGCCAGCAGTTCCGGGATTAGGCAAGATACGCAGTATTTT

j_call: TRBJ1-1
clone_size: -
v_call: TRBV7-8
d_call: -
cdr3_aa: CASSFNQNTEAFF
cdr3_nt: TGTGCCAGCAGCTTCAATCAGAACACTGAAGCTTTCTTT

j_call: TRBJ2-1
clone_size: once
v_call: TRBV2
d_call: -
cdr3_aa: CAISAGAQVNNEQFF
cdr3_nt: TGTGCCATTTCGGCAGGGGCTCAAGTGAACAATGAGCAGTTCTTC

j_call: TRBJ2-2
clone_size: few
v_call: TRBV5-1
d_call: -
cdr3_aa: CASSQQGLGTGELFF
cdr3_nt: TGCGCCAGCAGCCAACAGGGTCTCGGCACCGGGGAGCTGTTTTTT

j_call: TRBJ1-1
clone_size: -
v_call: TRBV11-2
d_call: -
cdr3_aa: CASTFTVSGNTEAFF
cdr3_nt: TGTGCCAGCACCTTTACCGTCTCGGGGAACACTGAAGCTTTCTTT

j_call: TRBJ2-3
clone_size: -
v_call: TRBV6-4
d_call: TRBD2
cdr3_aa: CASAAGPTDTQYF
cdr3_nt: TGTGCCAGCGCAGCGGGGCCCACAGATACGCAGTATTTT

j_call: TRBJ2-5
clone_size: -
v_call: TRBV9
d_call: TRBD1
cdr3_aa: CASSVGQDLKETQYF
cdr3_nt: TGTGCCAGCAGCGTCGGACAGGACCTCAAAGAGACCCAGTACTTC

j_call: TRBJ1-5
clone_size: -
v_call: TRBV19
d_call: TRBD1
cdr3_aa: CASSKLTGKVLSNQPQHF
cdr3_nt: TGTGCCAGTAGTAAATTGACAGGGAAGGTACTAAGCAATCAGCCCCAGCATTTT

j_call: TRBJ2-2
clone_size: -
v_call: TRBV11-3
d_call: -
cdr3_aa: CASSFEGVNTGELFF
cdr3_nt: TGTGCCAGCAGCTTCGAAGGGGTAAACACCGGGGAGCTGTTTTTT

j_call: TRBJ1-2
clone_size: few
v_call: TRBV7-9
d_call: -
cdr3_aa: CASSLGALRGLANYGYTF
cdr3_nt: TGTGCCAGCAGCTTAGGGGCCCTACGAGGGCTAGCTAACTATGGCTACACCTTC

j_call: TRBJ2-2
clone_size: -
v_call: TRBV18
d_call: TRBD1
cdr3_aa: CASSLVSGQVNTGELFF
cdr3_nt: TGTGCCAGCTCACTGGTTTCGGGACAGGTGAACACCGGGGAGCTGTTTTTT

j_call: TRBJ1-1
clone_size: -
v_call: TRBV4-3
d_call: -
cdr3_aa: CASSQAGNTEAFF
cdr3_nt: TGCGCCAGCAGCCAAGCAGGGAACACTGAAGCTTTCTTT

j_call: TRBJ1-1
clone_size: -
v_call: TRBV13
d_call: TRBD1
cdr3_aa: CASRFRGAATEAFF
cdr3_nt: TGTGCCAGCAGATTCAGGGGGGCGGCAACTGAAGCTTTCTTT

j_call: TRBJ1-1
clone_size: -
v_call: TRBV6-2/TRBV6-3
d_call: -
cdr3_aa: CASSDLLGPLNTEAFF
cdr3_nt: TGTGCCAGCAGTGACTTACTAGGGCCATTAAACACTGAAGCTTTCTTT

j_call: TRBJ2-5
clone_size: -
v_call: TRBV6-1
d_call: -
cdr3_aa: CASSEAVRGEGTQYF
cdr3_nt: TGTGCCAGCAGTGAAGCGGTCCGGGGAGAGGGGACCCAGTACTTC

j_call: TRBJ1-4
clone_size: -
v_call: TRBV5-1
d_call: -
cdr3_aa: CASSLGSINEKLFF
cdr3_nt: TGCGCCAGCAGCTTGGGTAGCATAAATGAAAAACTGTTTTTT

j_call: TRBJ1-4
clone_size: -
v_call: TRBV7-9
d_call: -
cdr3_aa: CASSLGWRAEKLFF
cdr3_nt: TGTGCCAGCAGCTTAGGATGGAGAGCTGAAAAACTGTTTTTT

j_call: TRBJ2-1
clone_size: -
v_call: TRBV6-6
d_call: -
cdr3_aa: CASSPPGLGTWNEQFF
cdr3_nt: TGTGCCAGCAGTCCGCCGGGACTCGGCACTTGGAATGAGCAGTTCTTC

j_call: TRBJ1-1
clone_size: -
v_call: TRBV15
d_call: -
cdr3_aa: CATSRDQQEAFF
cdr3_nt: TGTGCCACCAGCAGAGATCAACAAGAAGCTTTCTTT

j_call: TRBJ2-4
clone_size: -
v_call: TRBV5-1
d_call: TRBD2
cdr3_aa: CASSPGLAGGLGNIQYF
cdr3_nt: TGCGCCAGCAGCCCGGGACTAGCGGGGGGGCTTGGAAACATTCAGTACTTC

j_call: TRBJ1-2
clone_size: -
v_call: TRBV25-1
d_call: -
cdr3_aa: CASSATSGNYGYTF
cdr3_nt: TGTGCCAGCAGTGCAACCAGTGGTAACTATGGCTACACCTTC

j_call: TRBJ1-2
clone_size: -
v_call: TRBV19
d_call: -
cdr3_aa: CASSSDSNYGYTF
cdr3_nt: TGTGCCAGTAGTTCTGACAGTAACTATGGCTACACCTTC

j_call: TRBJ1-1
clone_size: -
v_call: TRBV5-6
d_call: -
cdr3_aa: CASTLDSLNTEAFF
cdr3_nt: TGTGCCAGCACCTTGGACAGTCTTAACACTGAAGCTTTCTTT

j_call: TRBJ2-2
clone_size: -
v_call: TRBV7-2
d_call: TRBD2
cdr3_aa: CASSFGGAGTGELFF
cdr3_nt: TGTGCCAGCAGTTTCGGGGGGGCCGGGACCGGGGAGCTGTTTTTT

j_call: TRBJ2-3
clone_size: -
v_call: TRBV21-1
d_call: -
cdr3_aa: CANTQGYTDTQYF
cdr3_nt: TGTGCCAACACTCAGGGGTACACAGATACGCAGTATTTT